This T cell receptor beta chain was observed in a study of cytotoxic CD8 clonotypes in ibrutinib-treated CLL. Overall study findings and caveats: At ibrutinib response, clonality increased, and at progression it declined back toward baseline.

Sequencing used immunoSEQ multiplex PCR; TCRdb keeps in-frame clones, though not all of them. The sample shows about 85,000 clones, 79% of them seen only once. A note on this clone: Its target is not known.

The sequencing used PBMCs, collected after 12 months of ibrutinib treatment. This sequence originates from a human donor with chronic lymphocytic leukemia.

CDR3 residues: CASSLWLAGAPDTQYF. CDR3 sequence (DNA): TGTGCCAGCAGCTTATGGCTAGCGGGGGCCCCAGATACGCAGTATTTT. This sequence joins TRBV11-2 and TRBJ2-3, with 10 positions matching TRBD2. CDR1 and CDR2 from the germline V gene are SGHAT and FQNNGV. Trimming cost V 2 bases and J 4 bases; bases outside gene matches: 6. The CDR3 is 16 residues long.